This TCR beta chain was obtained from a study of T cells in Graves' hyperthyroidism and ophthalmopathy. As for the study in general: Before any treatment, at initial diagnosis, peripheral blood was collected. General observations from the study: The model forecast ophthalmopathy, anticipating it by a median roughly 6.5 months before onset.

The CDR3 extends over 17 amino acids. The ends were cut back, 3 bases at V and 0 bases at J, with 16 bases in the middle. Per the germline V gene, CDR1 is KGHDR and CDR2 is SFDVKD. This clonotype was observed a few times. Its antigen is not known. Amplification yielded TCR beta CDR3 regions, with RNA transcripts as the source. The HTBI primer set served for first-round RT-PCR of the TCR CDR3. TCRdb redid the calling of the multiplex PCR reads with MiXCR, one entry per CDR3 protein. Here the sample spans 400,000 to 500,000 distinct CDR3 sequences, roughly 14% being singletons. Ophthalmopathy in the patients scored at least 3 on Clinical Activity Score and at least 4 on NOSPECS grade, lasting under 3 months. PBMCs stemmed from about 9.5 ml fresh peripheral blood.

The source of this sequence is a man younger than 35 with Graves' ophthalmopathy. The rearrangement links TRBV24-1 to TRBJ2-5; perhaps TRBD2 as D (5 bases). The sequencing input was blood. The CDR3 reads CATSDPFAGPYQETQYF. CDR3 nucleotide sequence: TGTGCCACCAGTGATCCGTTCGCGGGCCCATACCAAGAGACCCAGTACTTC.